These 6 T cell receptor beta chains were sequenced from one sample in a study of human thymus T cells. Profiling relied on immunoSEQ multiplex PCR, and the TCRdb table lists in-frame clones only, not all of them. The profile covers under 70,000 clones, with roughly 94% appearing a single time and 5.5% to 7% taken by the ten largest. The specimen was blood. The receptor set was obtained from a boy in the first two years of life with a congenital heart defect but otherwise immunologically healthy.

The genes are TRBV7-9 and TRBJ2-1; maybe TRBD2 (6 bases). This CDR3 comprises 18 residues. Germline values: CDR1 SEHNR, CDR2 FQNEAQ (reference sequence). Between the trimmed V and J ends, which lost 4 bases and 7 bases, there was a span of 26 bases. The CDR3 sequence is CASSSPERYPGTVNEQFF. The DNA for the CDR3 is TGTGCCAGCAGCTCGCCCGAACGTTATCCCGGGACTGTAAATGAGCAGTTCTTC.

This chain connects TRBV10-3 to TRBJ2-3; 8 nucleotides agree with TRBD1. The CDR3 is 17 amino acids. With V trimmed by 3 bases and J by 2 bases, 10 bases remained unmatched. In germline, CDR1 is ENHRY, CDR2 SYGVKD. The CDR3 bases are TGTGCCATCAGTGATAGAGGGACAGGTGTGTCCACAGATACGCAGTATTTT. Encoded protein: CAISDRGTGVSTDTQYF.

V and J are TRBV5-1 and TRBJ2-1, with 7 bases that match TRBD2. The trim removed 1 base at V and 7 bases at J, leaving 2 bases unmatched. Germline assignment: CDR1 SGHRS and CDR2 YFSETQ. The CDR3 sequence is 13 residues long. The CDR3: CASSLRGENEQFF. The CDR3 DNA follows: TGCGCCAGCAGCTTGCGGGGGGAAAATGAGCAGTTCTTC. Together with reference TRBV5-1 and TRBJ2-1, the CDR3 gives the full variable domain: KAGVTQTPRYLIKTRGQQVTLSCSPISGHRSVSWYQQTPGQGLQFLFEYFSETQRNKGNFPGRFSGRQFSNSRSEMNVSTLELGDSALYLCASSLRGENEQFFGPGTRLTVL.

The V gene is TRBV9, the J gene TRBJ2-5, with 11 positions matching TRBD2. CDR3 length: 16 amino acids. Germline CDR1 and CDR2: SGDLS and YYNGEE. The V and J ends lost 4 bases and 4 bases, in that order; junction bases with no gene match: 9. CDR3 coding DNA: TGTGCCAGCAGCCCCGGGGTAGCGGGAGGGCCAGAGACCCAGTACTTC. Protein sequence: CASSPGVAGGPETQYF.

This chain links TRBV27 with TRBJ2-1; D gene ambiguous. CDR3 length equals 15 residues. V lost 5 bases and J 2 bases, leaving 13 bases between the germline ends. Germline V gene sequence: CDR1 MNHEY, CDR2 SMNVEV (reference sequence). CDR3 nucleotides: TGTGCCAGCAGTCCAGGACCCTCCCCCTACAATGAGCAGTTCTTC. Amino acid sequence: CASSPGPSPYNEQFF.

The gene calls are TRBV9 and TRBJ2-2; 14 bases are a match to TRBD2. The ends lost 4 bases at V and 5 bases at J; junction bases unmatched: 4. The CDR3 sequence is 16 residues long. Per the germline V gene, CDR1 is SGDLS and CDR2 is YYNGEE. CDR3 nucleotides: TGTGCCAGCAGCCCCAGGACTAGCGGGGGGACCGGGGAGCTGTTTTTT. This codes for CASSPRTSGGTGELFF.